This entry lists 28 T cell receptor beta chains sequenced from one sample in a study of T cells after yellow fever vaccination. A single record per CDR3 protein comes from TCRdb applying MiXCR to the 5' RACE reads. Of approximately 160,000 distinct CDR3 sequences listed, 9.3% were seen once; the top ten hold approximately 35%. The sequenced sample was CD8+ T cells sorted from PBMCs, obtained 45 days after the yellow fever booster vaccination. These receptors came from a man between 18 and 35 years old who received the YFV17D yellow fever vaccine.

The chain joins TRBV4-1 to TRBJ2-2; D is tentatively TRBD1 or TRBD2 (5 bases each). CDR3 size: 15 residues. V gave up 4 bases and J gave up 4 bases, with 13 bases separating them. The germline V gene has CDR1 MGHRA and CDR2 YSYEKL. The DNA for the CDR3 is TGCGCCAGCAGCCGGGACCTGTCGTCCACCGGGGAGCTGTTTTTT. Residues: CASSRDLSSTGELFF.

This clonotype was observed a handful of times. This rearrangement joins TRBV7-9 to TRBJ2-5, with 7 bases matching TRBD1. With 7 bases clipped from V and 5 bases from J, the junction kept 13 bases outside the gene matches. Germline CDR1 is SEHNR and CDR2 is FQNEAQ (reference sequence). The CDR3 extends over 15 amino acids. CDR3 coding DNA: TGTGCCAGCAACCCGGACAGGTCCGTTGGGGAGACCCAGTACTTC. Translation: CASNPDRSVGETQYF.

In its sample, this clonotype was seen a few times. The chain employs TRBV3-1 and TRBJ1-2; D is uncertain. The germline gives CDR1 LGHDT, CDR2 YNNKEL (reference sequence). The CDR3 extends over 15 amino acids. Trimming shortened V by 0 bases and J by 2 bases, and 10 bases separated the two germline ends. In DNA, the CDR3 is TGTGCCAGCAGCCAAGATCCCGTACAGAACTATGGCTACACCTTC. As protein: CASSQDPVQNYGYTF. The entire variable domain, with the rest obtained from reference TRBV3-1 and TRBJ1-2, is as follows: DTAVSQTPKYLVTQMGNDKSIKCEQNLGHDTMYWYKQDSKKFLKIMFSYNNKELIINETVPNRFSPKSPDKAHLNLHINSLELGDSAVYFCASSQDPVQNYGYTFGSGTRLTVV.

This clonotype was seen only a few times. The V gene is TRBV7-9, the J gene TRBJ2-6; D not certain. CDR3 length: 17 amino acids. V shed 4 bases and J shed 3 bases, with 16 bases lying between them. From germline, CDR1 is SEHNR and CDR2 FQNEAQ (reference sequence). The CDR3 reads CASSSPASRYGANVLTF. Written as DNA, the CDR3 is TGTGCCAGCAGCTCACCGGCATCACGGTATGGGGCCAACGTCCTGACTTTC.

The J gene is TRBJ1-4, the V gene TRBV14, with a tentative D call TRBD1 (5 bases). The CDR3 consists of 14 residues. V shed 3 bases and J shed 3 bases, with 8 bases lying between them. CDR1 and CDR2 (germline): SGHDN, FVKESK. The CDR3 loop is CASSQGVSNEKLFF. The CDR3 region has the DNA TGTGCCAGCAGCCAGGGGGTATCTAATGAAAAACTGTTTTTT.

This rearrangement joins TRBV20-1 to TRBJ2-4; 11 bases are a match to TRBD1. The CDR3 consists of 13 residues. Germline CDR1 is DFQATT and CDR2 is SNEGSKA (reference sequence). J was trimmed by 9 bases and V by 7 bases; bases with no gene match: 8. The DNA of the CDR3 is TGCAGTGTTTGGACAGGGGGCGCCGGCATTCAGTACTTC. It specifies CSVWTGGAGIQYF.

The J gene is TRBJ2-7, the V gene TRBV7-8; D call uncertain. Germline V gene lookup returns CDR1 SGHVS and CDR2 FQNEAQ. The CDR3 has 14 amino acids. V lost 0 bases and J 4 bases, leaving 10 bases between the germline ends. Here the CDR3 DNA reads TGTGCCAGCAGCTTAGCGTCTACGTTATACGAGCAGTACTTC. Translating it yields CASSLASTLYEQYF. Drawing the rest from reference TRBV7-8 and TRBJ2-7, the complete variable domain is GAGVSQSPRYKVAKRGQDVALRCDPISGHVSLFWYQQALGQGPEFLTYFQNEAQLDKSGLPSDRFFAERPEGSVSTLKIQRTQQEDSAVYLCASSLASTLYEQYFGPGTRLTVT.

The V call is TRBV7-6, the J call TRBJ1-2, with a tentative D call TRBD1 (5 bases). The CDR3 spans 15 residues. Germline V gives CDR1 SGHVS, CDR2 FNYEAQ. V was pared by 5 bases and J by 0 bases, with 13 bases between. The CDR3 nucleotides are TGTGCCAGCAGCCCCGGGGGGGTAGCTAACTATGGCTACACCTTC. Protein sequence: CASSPGGVANYGYTF. The full variable domain, in which reference TRBV7-6 and TRBJ1-2 provide the parts outside the CDR3, is GAGVSQSPRYKVTKRGQDVALRCDPISGHVSLYWYRQALGQGPEFLTYFNYEAQQDKSGLPNDRFSAERPEGSISTLTIQRTEQRDSAMYRCASSPGGVANYGYTFGSGTRLTVV.

This clonotype came up a few times. This chain links TRBV7-3 with TRBJ1-1; TRBD1 agrees at 12 bases. Germline CDR1 SGHTA, CDR2 FQGTGA. V was pared by 4 bases and J by 6 bases, with 15 bases of the junction left unmatched. The CDR3 covers 18 residues. In nucleotides, the CDR3 is TGTGCCAGCAGCTCTGGGGGGACAGGGGGCGCGGGTGACTCTGAAGCTTTCTTT. It yields the protein CASSSGGTGGAGDSEAFF.

The chain recombines TRBV6-1 with TRBJ2-2; D might be TRBD2 (5 bases). V lost 2 bases and J lost 1, with 11 bases in between. Germline V lookup: CDR1 MNHNS, CDR2 SASEGT. The CDR3 covers 16 residues. The CDR3 coding sequence is TGTGCCAGCAGTGAATCACGCGGGCTGAACACCGGGGAGCTGTTTTTT. This translates into CASSESRGLNTGELFF.

At least ten counts were recorded for this clonotype. This chain uses TRBV7-2 with TRBJ2-5; perhaps TRBD2 as D (5 bases). This CDR3 is 12 amino acids long. V was clipped by 4 bases and J by 4 bases, with 7 bases between them. Germline CDR1 and CDR2: SGHTA and FQGNSA. DNA for the CDR3: TGTGCCAGCAGCTACGCGGGAGAGACCCAGTACTTC. This codes for CASSYAGETQYF. Filled out from reference TRBV7-2 and TRBJ2-5, the complete variable domain reads GAGVSQSPSNKVTEKGKDVELRCDPISGHTALYWYRQSLGQGLEFLIYFQGNSAPDKSGLPSDRFSAERTGGSVSTLTIQRTQQEDSAVYLCASSYAGETQYFGPGTRLLVL.

Ten or more counts support this clonotype. The chain is built from TRBV20-1 and TRBJ1-2, with 9 bases fitting TRBD1. Trimming took 5 bases from V and 2 from J; bases not matched to a gene: 6. Germline V gives CDR1 DFQATT, CDR2 SNEGSKA (reference sequence). The CDR3 is 14 residues long. The CDR3 here is CSAVHRGQNYGYTF. Written as DNA, the CDR3 is TGCAGTGCTGTACACAGGGGGCAAAACTATGGCTACACCTTC.

J is TRBJ2-2 and V is TRBV7-9; the D is unclear. This CDR3 is 13 amino acids long. Trimming removed 3 bases at V and 6 bases at J, with 8 bases between. Germline values: CDR1 SEHNR, CDR2 FQNEAQ (reference sequence). CDR3 coding DNA: TGTGCCAGCAGCTTGCAGGCCCCCGGGGAGCTGTTTTTT. This gives the protein CASSLQAPGELFF.

The gene calls are TRBV7-3 and TRBJ2-5; D gene uncertain. Deletions cut 4 bases from V and 1 base from J, with 10 bases between. The CDR3 runs to 14 residues. CDR1 and CDR2 from the germline V gene are SGHTA and FQGTGA. As DNA, the CDR3 is TGTGCCAGCAGCTCCTCGGCCTTCCAAGAGACCCAGTACTTC. As protein: CASSSSAFQETQYF.

The chain recombines TRBV12-3 or TRBV12-4 with TRBJ1-1; no firm D call. The germline V and J ends were trimmed by 4 bases and 4 bases, with 19 bases remaining between them. The CDR3 sequence is 16 residues long. The CDR3 bases are TGTGCCAGCAGTTCGCCCGATCTGATTGGGAGCACTGAAGCTTTCTTT. Protein: CASSSPDLIGSTEAFF.

The rearrangement joins TRBV10-3 to TRBJ2-4; 10 bases fit TRBD1. Trimming removed 3 bases from V and 6 bases from J; junction bases left unmatched: 8. This CDR3 has 16 amino acids. CDR1 and CDR2 (germline): ENHRY, SYGVKD. The CDR3 DNA reads as TGTGCCATCAGTGAAGAGGACAGGGGGATTGGAAACATTCAGTACTTC. It is translated as CAISEEDRGIGNIQYF.

The chain employs TRBV27 and TRBJ2-1, with TRBD2 as a possible D gene (5 bases). The germline CDR1 and CDR2 sequences are MNHEY and SMNVEV (reference sequence). The ends were cut back, 3 bases at V and 10 bases at J, with 16 bases in the middle. The CDR3 has 14 residues. The CDR3 bases are TGTGCCAGCAGTTTCCCTGGCCCAGGCGGGGAGCAGTTCTTC. Translated: CASSFPGPGGEQFF.

This chain uses TRBV4-2 with TRBJ2-5, with 9 nucleotides matching TRBD2. V trimming: 0 bases; J trimming: 2 bases; junction bases outside the gene matches: 7. The CDR3 consists of 17 residues. Per the germline V gene, CDR1 is LGHNA and CDR2 is YNFKEQ. The CDR3 spells CASSQDPSGVLQETQYF. The DNA for the CDR3 is TGTGCCAGCAGCCAAGATCCTAGCGGGGTACTACAAGAGACCCAGTACTTC.

This clonotype was seen a handful of times. The CDR3 nucleotides are TGTGCCAGCAGTCGCACCGGACGGATCCAAGAGACCCAGTACTTC. Encoded protein: CASSRTGRIQETQYF. V gene TRBV27 combines with J gene TRBJ2-5, with D uncertain. The CDR3 extends over 15 amino acids. From germline, CDR1 is MNHEY and CDR2 SMNVEV (reference sequence). The V end lost 5 bases, the J end lost 1 base, and 14 bases lay between the germline ends.

This clonotype appeared once. The chain joins TRBV5-1 to TRBJ2-7; TRBD1 or TRBD2 may be the D gene (5 bases each). Germline assignment: CDR1 SGHRS and CDR2 YFSETQ. This CDR3 has 16 residues. Between the trimmed V and J ends, which lost 2 bases and 2 bases, there was a span of 17 bases. The CDR3 bases are TGCGCCAGCAGCTTCTCCGACAGTCGGGGAGCCTACGAGCAGTACTTC. Translation: CASSFSDSRGAYEQYF. Drawing the rest from reference TRBV5-1 and TRBJ2-7, the complete variable domain is KAGVTQTPRYLIKTRGQQVTLSCSPISGHRSVSWYQQTPGQGLQFLFEYFSETQRNKGNFPGRFSGRQFSNSRSEMNVSTLELGDSALYLCASSFSDSRGAYEQYFGPGTRLTVT.

This clonotype has just a few counts. V and J are TRBV16 and TRBJ2-7, with D possibly matching TRBD2 (6 bases). The germline gives CDR1 KGHSY, CDR2 FQNENV. V lost 4 bases and J lost 5, with 18 bases in between. The CDR3 covers 15 residues. CDR3 nucleotides: TGTGCCAGCAGCCCCTCACGTACGGGGGAAAACGAGCAGTACGTC. Its protein product is CASSPSRTGENEQYV.

This clonotype was seen ten or more times. This chain connects TRBV6-1 to TRBJ2-7, with D possibly TRBD2 on 7 matching bases. This CDR3 region has 14 residues. V lost 3 bases and J lost 2, with 11 bases in between. Per germline, CDR1 MNHNS and CDR2 SASEGT. DNA of the CDR3: TGTGCCAGCAGTGACAGGGGAGGGCCCTACGAGCAGTACTTC. Encoded protein: CASSDRGGPYEQYF.

The rearrangement joins TRBV14 to TRBJ2-2, with D possibly being TRBD2 (5 bases). The CDR3 has 18 residues. Germline CDR1 SGHDN, CDR2 FVKESK. V lost 0 bases, J lost 0 bases, and 14 bases lay in between. CDR3 region: CASSQEEGMVSNTGELFF. The CDR3, as DNA: TGTGCCAGCAGCCAAGAAGAGGGAATGGTTTCGAACACCGGGGAGCTGTTTTTT.

This clonotype was observed a few times. The chain uses TRBV6-5 and TRBJ1-6; no clear D. The CDR3 covers 15 residues. Trimming left V 1 base short and J 10 bases short, with 14 bases between. From germline, CDR1 is MNHEY and CDR2 SVGAGI. The CDR3 here is CASSYYGPPGSPLHF. Written as DNA, the CDR3 is TGTGCCAGCAGTTACTACGGCCCTCCGGGGTCACCCCTCCACTTT.

This clonotype was picked up a small number of times. V usage is TRBV5-1 and J usage is TRBJ2-1, with D unresolved. CDR1 is SGHRS, CDR2 YFSETQ, per germline. V lost 0 bases, J lost 9 bases, and 16 bases lay in between. This CDR3 region has 15 residues. The CDR3 nucleotides read TGCGCCAGCAGCTTGGTACCAGGCCAGGCCCCTGAGCAGTTCTTC. It yields the protein CASSLVPGQAPEQFF.

The CDR3 sequence is CASSTTGTDTQYF. The DNA of the CDR3 is TGTGCCAGCAGTACTACAGGGACAGATACGCAGTATTTT. The chain couples TRBV27 to TRBJ2-3, with D possibly TRBD1 on 6 matching bases. Trimming shortened V by 5 bases and J by 3 bases, and 9 bases separated the two germline ends. This CDR3 contains 13 residues. CDR1 is MNHEY, CDR2 SMNVEV, per germline (reference sequence).

In this sample, this clonotype turned up a few times. This chain connects TRBV27 to TRBJ2-2; a possible D gene is TRBD1 (6 bases). The CDR3 has 16 residues. Trimming left V 6 bases short and J 6 bases short, with 20 bases between. Looked up from germline, CDR1 is MNHEY and CDR2 is SMNVEV (reference sequence). The CDR3 DNA sequence: TGTGCCAGCAGCTTTACGACGCTACAGGGCGCCGGGGAGCTGTTTTTT. This encodes CASSFTTLQGAGELFF.

This clonotype came up a few times. V usage is TRBV5-5 and J usage is TRBJ2-7; perhaps TRBD1 as D (5 bases). This CDR3 is 14 amino acids long. V lost 3 bases and J lost 3, with 13 bases in between. Germline loops: CDR1 SGHKS, CDR2 YYEKEE (reference sequence). CDR3 residues: CASSWSGSLYEQYV. DNA of the CDR3: TGTGCCAGCAGCTGGTCAGGGTCTCTCTACGAGCAGTACGTC.